The 5 T cell receptor beta chains in this list originate from one sample, sequenced in a study of metastatic and nonmetastatic thyroid tumors. MiXCR was used by TCRdb to re-call the PCR reads. This sample yields about 34,000 clones, of which approximately 15% are seen a single time; roughly 7% belongs to the top ten. No treatment of any kind had been given to any patient before thyroid surgery. Material: blood. The receptors come from a female donor with papillary thyroid cancer or a benign thyroid nodule (not recorded which). Some clones in this sample may be carry-over from other donors' samples.

A remark on this clone: Sequence at one end of the junction differs from germline and may be a read error. The chain couples TRBV7-8 to TRBJ2-7; D perhaps matches TRBD2 (5 bases). Germline CDR1 reads SGHVS; CDR2 reads FQNEAQ. The CDR3 contains 15 residues. The CDR3, as DNA: TGTGCCAGCGGCTTAGCGCAGTGTACGTTCTACGAGCAGTACTTC. This translates into CASGLAQCTFYEQYF.

Of note for this clone: Mismatch with germline at one junction end may stem from a read error. The V call is TRBV2, the J call TRBJ2-1; D is unresolved. Per the germline V gene, CDR1 is SNHLY and CDR2 is FYNNEI. This CDR3 contains 15 residues. CDR3: CASSDAQLGSNERFF. CDR3 coding DNA: TGTGCCAGCAGTGACGCCCAGCTGGGGTCCAATGAGCGGTTCTTC.

Ten or more counts support this clone. In DNA, the CDR3 is TGTGCCAGCAGCTTAACGGGAGGGCCTTGGAATGAGCAGTTCTTC. This gives the protein CASSLTGGPWNEQFF. The V and J genes are TRBV13 and TRBJ2-1; 8 nucleotides line up with TRBD2. This CDR3 contains 15 residues. Germline loops: CDR1 PRHDT, CDR2 FYEKMQ (reference sequence). V gave up 2 bases and J gave up 7 bases; unmatched junction bases: 7.

This clone was detected ten times or more. The chain links TRBV27 to TRBJ1-4; possibly TRBD1 for D (5 bases). Germline V CDR1 and CDR2: MNHEY, SMNVEV (reference sequence). This CDR3 has 15 amino acids. V was shortened by 4 bases and J by 8 bases, with 17 bases between the two germline ends. Here the CDR3 DNA reads TGTGCCAGCAGTTCTCAGTTCGGGGGATCGGAAAAACTGTTTTTT. The encoded protein is CASSSQFGGSEKLFF.

The table lists this clone with many counts. V is TRBV6-2 or TRBV6-3 and J is TRBJ1-3; D remains unclear. The CDR3 consists of 17 residues. CDR1 MNHEY and CDR2 SVGEGT come from the germline V gene. The V end was cut by 0 bases, the J end by 1 base, with 13 bases between. CDR3 in DNA: TGTGCCAGCAGTTACTCGAGTAAGGGAGCGTCTGGAAACACCATATATTTT. Protein sequence: CASSYSSKGASGNTIYF.